Here is one T cell receptor beta chain with its context. Measured with immunoSEQ multiplex PCR; TCRdb has only the in-frame clones, and not every one. The sample holds over 50,000 clones, around nine tenths seen once. The data are from a study of T cell changes during pregnancy in multiple sclerosis. From germline, CDR1 is SGHVS and CDR2 FQNEAQ. V was clipped by 2 bases and J by 0 bases, with 5 bases between them. This CDR3 region has 14 residues. The receptor was isolated from a human donor whose cells served as feeder cells for cultures in a pregnancy study. The sample taken for sequencing was peripheral blood from another person, used as feeder cells. This chain links TRBV7-8 with TRBJ1-5, with no clear D. Here the CDR3 reads CASSLQDSNQPQHF. CDR3 DNA sequence: TGTGCCAGCAGCTTACAGGATAGCAATCAGCCCCAGCATTTT.